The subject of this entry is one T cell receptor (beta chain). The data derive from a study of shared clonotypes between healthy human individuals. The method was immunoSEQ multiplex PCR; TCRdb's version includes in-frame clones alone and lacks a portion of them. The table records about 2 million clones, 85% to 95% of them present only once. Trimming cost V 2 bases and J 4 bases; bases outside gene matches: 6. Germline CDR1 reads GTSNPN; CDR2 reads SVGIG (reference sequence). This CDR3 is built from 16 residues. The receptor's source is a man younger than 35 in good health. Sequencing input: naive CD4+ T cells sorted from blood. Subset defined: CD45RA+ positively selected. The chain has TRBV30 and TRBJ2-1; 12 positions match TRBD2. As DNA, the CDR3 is TGTGCCTGGAGTCCTAGCGGGAGGGCCGGGTACAATGAGCAGTTCTTC. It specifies CAWSPSGRAGYNEQFF. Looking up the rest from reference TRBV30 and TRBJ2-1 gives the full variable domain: SQTIHQWPATLVQPVGSPLSLECTVEGTSNPNLYWYRQAAGRGLQLLFYSVGIGQISSEVPQNLSASRPQDRQFILSSKKLLLSDSGFYLCAWSPSGRAGYNEQFFGPGTRLTVL.